Below are 18 T cell receptor beta chains sequenced from a single sample in a study of Ad26.COV2.S vaccination and SARS-CoV-2 variants. The assay was immunoSEQ multiplex PCR, and TCRdb's table has in-frame clones only and misses some. The profile covers about 440,000 clones, with about 90% appearing a single time and 4.3% taken by the ten largest. Indicated treatment: roughly 18 received Ad26.COV2.S at low or high dose, single or two shots; 5 received placebo; per-sample allocation not given. On day 63 after the first injection, vaccine and placebo recipients gave samples. The material was peripheral blood, obtained in a trial of Ad26.COV2.S vaccine versus placebo. The source of these receptors is a person between 18 and 59 years old who received the Ad26.COV2.S COVID-19 vaccine or a placebo.

As regards this clone: The sample carries other DNA sequences with the same CDR3. This rearrangement joins TRBV5-6 to TRBJ2-7; the D gene is possibly TRBD1 (6 bases). Trimming left V 4 bases short and J 3 bases short, with 14 bases between. CDR1 is SGHDT, CDR2 YYEEEE, per germline. The length of the CDR3 is 14 residues. CDR3 sequence reads: CASSPGTGLYEQYF. In DNA form, the CDR3 reads TGTGCCAGCAGCCCAGGCACAGGGCTCTACGAGCAGTACTTC.

Concerning this clone itself: No conserved phenylalanine or tryptophan is present at the end of the CDR3, so a read error is the likely explanation. No DNA is shown, since the ends of the CDR3 on it are uncertain; the CDR3 is the one TCRdb lists. The rearrangement uses TRBV28 and TRBJ2-7; TRBD1 reflects the table's D call only, with no check against the DNA. Germline CDR1 and CDR2: MDHEN and SYDVKM. The CDR3 totals 12 residues, both ends included. This chain's CDR3 is CASSHGQGREGL.

This chain uses TRBV28 with TRBJ2-5; D could derive from TRBD1 or TRBD2 (5 bases each). The CDR3 is 15 amino acids. Between the trimmed V and J ends, which lost 6 bases and 5 bases, there was a span of 19 bases. Germline V gives CDR1 MDHEN, CDR2 SYDVKM. CDR3 bases: TGTGCCAGCAGCCTCTCGGCCGGGGCCAGGGAGACCCAGTACTTC. This encodes CASSLSAGARETQYF.

The rearrangement links TRBV5-1 to TRBJ2-1, with 15 bases aligning to TRBD2. CDR1 is SGHRS and CDR2 is YFSETQ in the germline V gene. This CDR3 comprises 18 residues. Germline trimming cut 4 bases from V and 0 bases from J; bases unmatched to any gene: 5. The CDR3, as DNA: TGCGCCAGCAGCCCAGGACTAGCGGGAGGGAGCTCCTACAATGAGCAGTTCTTC. Protein: CASSPGLAGGSSYNEQFF.

V gene TRBV9 combines with J gene TRBJ1-1; the match to TRBD1 covers 7 bases. Per the germline V gene, CDR1 is SGDLS and CDR2 is YYNGEE. Trimming removed 1 base from V and 3 bases from J; junction bases left unmatched: 9. The CDR3 sequence is 16 residues long. CDR3 amino acids: CASSVRQGDEDTEAFF. CDR3 nucleotides: TGTGCCAGCAGCGTAAGGCAGGGGGATGAAGACACTGAAGCTTTCTTT.

This clone showed up just a few times. The chain is built from TRBV28 and TRBJ1-5; TRBD1 matches 7 bases. The CDR3 has 17 residues. Germline trimming cut 0 bases from V and 3 bases from J; bases unmatched to any gene: 8. The V gene's germline CDR1 is MDHEN and CDR2 SYDVKM. CDR3 coding DNA: TGTGCCAGCAGTTTATGGACAGGGTCAGGATCCAATCAGCCCCAGCATTTT. Translating it yields CASSLWTGSGSNQPQHF.

The chain recombines TRBV7-8 with TRBJ2-2; possible D gene TRBD1, 5 bases. This CDR3 has 14 amino acids. The V gene's germline CDR1 is SGHVS and CDR2 FQNEAQ. V gave up 6 bases and J gave up 4 bases, with 12 bases separating them. The DNA for the CDR3 is TGTGCCAGCAGTGAAGGGGTTGGCACCGGGGAGCTGTTTTTT. Protein sequence: CASSEGVGTGELFF.

The chain carries TRBV2 and TRBJ2-7; D is possibly TRBD2 (5 bases). The CDR3 totals 14 residues. Trimming stripped 4 bases from V and 1 base from J, with 11 bases between. Germline CDR1 and CDR2: SNHLY and FYNNEI. The CDR3 spells CASSVERPSYEQYF. The CDR3 DNA sequence: TGTGCCAGCAGTGTGGAGCGGCCTTCCTACGAGCAGTACTTC.

This chain joins TRBV7-6 and TRBJ1-4, with 10 bases aligning to TRBD1. Trimming at V came to 4 bases and at J to 4 bases, leaving 6 bases not matched to a gene. Germline assignment: CDR1 SGHVS and CDR2 FNYEAQ. The CDR3 consists of 16 residues. CDR3 nucleotide sequence: TGTGCCAGCAGCTCTTCCGGGACAGGGGTTAATGAAAAACTGTTTTTT. Protein: CASSSSGTGVNEKLFF.

The chain links TRBV9 to TRBJ2-2; possibly TRBD1 for D (5 bases). The CDR3 is 18 amino acids. Germline V lookup: CDR1 SGDLS, CDR2 YYNGEE. V shed 3 bases and J shed 3 bases, with 21 bases lying between them. CDR3 loop: CASSAPVKGRVYTGELFF. The CDR3 coding sequence is TGTGCCAGCAGCGCCCCTGTGAAAGGCAGGGTCTACACCGGGGAGCTGTTTTTT.

The chain has TRBV27 and TRBJ1-1, with a weak D call TRBD1 (6 bases). Trimming took off 3 bases at V and 4 bases at J, with 9 bases between the two ends. The CDR3 length is 13 residues. CDR1 is MNHEY, CDR2 SMNVEV, per germline (reference sequence). CDR3 protein: CASSFGTSTEAFF. The DNA for the CDR3 is TGTGCCAGCAGTTTTGGGACAAGCACTGAAGCTTTCTTT.

The V and J genes are TRBV30 and TRBJ2-7, with D perhaps TRBD1 or TRBD2 (6 bases each). The CDR3 has 13 residues. V dropped 3 bases and J dropped 6 bases, with 15 bases sitting between them. CDR1 is GTSNPN and CDR2 is SVGIG in the germline V gene (reference sequence). CDR3 protein: CAWSARGEREQYF. The CDR3 DNA reads as TGTGCCTGGAGCGCGAGGGGGGAGCGCGAGCAGTACTTC.

This chain joins TRBV7-9 and TRBJ2-1; the D gene is possibly TRBD2 (6 bases). This CDR3 contains 15 residues. Germline V gene data show CDR1 as SEHNR and CDR2 as FQNEAQ (reference sequence). V lost 6 bases to trimming and J lost 5 bases, with 17 bases between them. Here the CDR3 DNA reads TGTGCCAGCAGACCTCCCCTAGCGCCTAACAATGAGCAGTTCTTC. This encodes CASRPPLAPNNEQFF.

This clone appeared many times. The chain combines TRBV4-2 with TRBJ2-1; 10 positions match TRBD1. The CDR3 is made up of 16 amino acids. Trimming took 1 base from V and 2 from J; bases not matched to a gene: 2. Germline assignment: CDR1 LGHNA and CDR2 YNFKEQ. The CDR3 nucleotides read TGTGCCAGCAGCCAAGCCGGACAGGGGGCCTACAATGAGCAGTTCTTC. It is translated as CASSQAGQGAYNEQFF.

For this clone: The junction differs from germline at one of its ends, possibly a read error. The chain joins TRBV6-5 to TRBJ1-1, with TRBD1 identical over 8 bases. The CDR3 runs 15 residues. The germline gives CDR1 MNHEY, CDR2 SVGAGI. The CDR3 is CASSDSGQVATEAFF. CDR3 in DNA: TGTGCCAGCAGTGACTCGGGACAGGTTGCCACTGAAGCTTTCTTT.

V and J are TRBV7-2 and TRBJ2-3; 12 nucleotides match TRBD2. Germline V gene lookup returns CDR1 SGHTA and CDR2 FQGNSA. The CDR3 is 14 amino acids. With 5 bases clipped from V and 4 bases from J, the junction kept 1 base outside the gene matches. The CDR3 protein is CASSPSGRADTQYF. For the CDR3, the DNA is TGTGCCAGCAGCCCTAGCGGGAGGGCAGATACGCAGTATTTT.

The chain carries TRBV7-2 and TRBJ2-5; TRBD1 aligns across 8 bases. J was trimmed by 5 bases and V by 7 bases; bases with no gene match: 12. Germline V gene sequence: CDR1 SGHTA, CDR2 FQGNSA. The CDR3 has 15 residues. Here the CDR3 DNA reads TGTGCCAGCAATGAAGGCAGGGGGCGCGGGGAGACCCAGTACTTC. Amino acids: CASNEGRGRGETQYF.

This chain joins TRBV19 and TRBJ1-4; D is perhaps TRBD1 (5 bases). Germline V gene lookup returns CDR1 LNHDA and CDR2 SQIVND (reference sequence). The V end lost 0 bases, the J end lost 8 bases, and 7 bases lay between the germline ends. The CDR3 spans 13 residues. The CDR3 bases are TGTGCCAGTAGTATAGAAAGGGGCGAAAAACTGTTTTTT. Translating it yields CASSIERGEKLFF.